The present T cell receptor (beta chain) was sequenced within a study of blood T cell repertoires in COVID-19. Trimming shortened V by 11 bases and J by 2 bases, and 14 bases separated the two germline ends. This CDR3 region has 13 residues. Per germline, CDR1 KGHDR and CDR2 SFDVKD. The protocol was immunoSEQ multiplex PCR, while the TCRdb copy is restricted to in-frame clones and leaves out a portion. This table holds roughly 320,000 clones, approximately 86% found once. The sequenced sample consisted of peripheral blood. The V and J genes are TRBV24-1 and TRBJ2-5, with D unresolved. The clonotype was recovered from a man in his 70s with acute or convalescent COVID-19. The CDR3 DNA sequence: TGTGCCATCTTTAATAACAAACAAGAGACCCAGTACTTC. Its translation is CAIFNNKQETQYF.